A selection of T cell receptor beta chains follows, all from one sample in a study of shared clonotypes between healthy human individuals. Some clones are missing from TCRdb's copy, which holds only in-frame ones; the method was immunoSEQ multiplex PCR. The sample consists of about 2.2 million clones, over 85% of them appearing once. What was sequenced was naive CD8+ T cells from PBMCs. The receptors derive from a man aged 18 to 35 in good health. Some clones in this sample may be carry-over from other donors' samples. Both conserved end residues are part of each CDR3. Fields, in order: D gene, V gene, clone size, J gene, CDR3 protein, CDR3 DNA. A D gene is named only where the DNA matches it firmly. Clone size is given for some rows only: seen once, a few or many times, or a class if the clone is expanded.

>TRBD2|TRBV27|NA|TRBJ2-1
CASSLQLAGVYNEQFF
TGTGCCAGCAGTCTACAACTAGCGGGAGTCTACAATGAGCAGTTCTTC
>NA|TRBV12-1|NA|TRBJ2-1
CASSFGASLQYNEQFF
TGTGCCAGCAGCTTTGGCGCCTCGCTACAGTACAATGAGCAGTTCTTC
>TRBD1|TRBV27|NA|TRBJ2-2
CASSAGQGATGELFF
TGTGCCAGCAGTGCGGGACAGGGGGCCACCGGGGAGCTGTTTTTT
>NA|TRBV7-9|NA|TRBJ2-2
CASSLVARPPELFF
TGTGCCAGCAGCTTAGTAGCCAGGCCTCCTGAGCTGTTTTTT
>TRBD1|TRBV27|NA|TRBJ2-1
CASSPDRGPDNEQFF
TGTGCCAGCAGTCCGGACAGGGGCCCAGACAATGAGCAGTTCTTC
>NA|TRBV6-5|NA|TRBJ2-1
CASSATGNSYNEQFF
TGTGCCAGCAGCGCGACCGGGAATTCCTACAATGAGCAGTTCTTC
>NA|TRBV27|NA|TRBJ2-2
CASRGPGELFF
TGTGCCAGCAGGGGGCCCGGGGAGCTGTTTTTT
>TRBD2|TRBV27|NA|TRBJ2-7
CASSSGTSGSWVDEQYF
TGTGCCAGCAGCTCCGGGACTAGCGGGAGCTGGGTGGATGAGCAGTACTTC
>NA|TRBV28|NA|TRBJ2-7
CARKGNSYEQYF
TGTGCCAGAAAAGGAAACTCCTACGAGCAGTACTTC
>NA|TRBV27|NA|TRBJ2-7
CASSSTPGEQYF
TGTGCCAGCAGTTCCACCCCGGGCGAGCAGTACTTC
>TRBD2|TRBV19|NA|TRBJ2-2
CASSIGLAGNTGELFF
TGTGCCAGTAGTATAGGGCTAGCGGGGAACACCGGGGAGCTGTTTTTT
>NA|TRBV4-1|NA|TRBJ2-2
CASSHSQVPTNTGELFF
TGCGCCAGCAGCCACTCGCAGGTCCCCACGAACACCGGGGAGCTGTTTTTT
>NA|TRBV14|NA|TRBJ2-3
CASSQGSSPRWSTDTQYF
TGTGCCAGCAGCCAAGGTTCGTCCCCTCGGTGGAGCACAGATACGCAGTATTTT
>TRBD1|TRBV6-5|once|TRBJ1-2
CASTPGQGSYGYTF
TGTGCCAGCACTCCGGGACAGGGATCCTATGGCTACACCTTC
>TRBD2|TRBV7-8|NA|TRBJ2-7
CASSPSGRGWAYEQYF
TGTGCCAGCAGCCCGAGTGGGAGGGGATGGGCCTACGAGCAGTACTTC
>TRBD2|TRBV27|NA|TRBJ2-2
CASSTRVLAGFGTGELFF
TGTGCCAGCAGTACCAGGGTCCTAGCGGGTTTTGGCACCGGGGAGCTGTTTTTT
>NA|TRBV6-5|NA|TRBJ2-5
CASSSGTYDQETQYF
TGTGCCAGCAGCTCCGGGACGTACGACCAAGAGACCCAGTACTTC
>NA|TRBV5-6|NA|TRBJ1-5
CASSPWGGNQPQHF
TGTGCCAGCAGCCCTTGGGGGGGCAATCAGCCCCAGCATTTT